The 27 T cell receptor beta chains presented below share a single source sample, sequenced in a study of blood T cell repertoires in COVID-19. Repertoires were generated with immunoSEQ multiplex PCR, while TCRdb's copy carries only in-frame clones and drops some. The sample lists about 230,000 clones, over 80% occurring once. The sequenced sample was peripheral blood. Receptor source: a woman between 70 and 85 years old with active or convalescent COVID-19.

This clone was recorded only once. J is TRBJ2-1 and V is TRBV7-9, with D perhaps matching TRBD2 (7 bases). Per germline, CDR1 SEHNR and CDR2 FQNEAQ (reference sequence). The CDR3 extends over 14 amino acids. V gave up 1 base and J gave up 8 bases, with 12 bases separating them. Here the CDR3 reads CASSLGMGGHEQFF. In DNA form, the CDR3 reads TGTGCCAGCAGCTTAGGTATGGGGGGGCATGAGCAGTTCTTC.

The chain couples TRBV5-4 to TRBJ1-4; a possible D gene is TRBD1 (5 bases). The CDR3 runs 14 residues. Trimming cost V 4 bases and J 5 bases, with 12 bases left between them. Germline V gives CDR1 SGHNT, CDR2 YYREEE (reference sequence). In nucleotides, the CDR3 is TGTGCCAGCAGCCCCGACAGCGAGAATGAAAAACTGTTTTTT. Its translation is CASSPDSENEKLFF. Supplemented by reference TRBV5-4 and TRBJ1-4, the full variable domain reads ETGVTQSPTHLIKTRGQQVTLRCSSQSGHNTVSWYQQALGQGPQFIFQYYREEENGRGNFPPRFSGLQFPNYSSELNVNALELDDSALYLCASSPDSENEKLFFGSGTQLSVL.

Only one count was recorded for this clone. The chain links TRBV21-1 to TRBJ2-1; TRBD2 was called by the table and not checked on the DNA. TRBV21-1 is shown as a pseudogene. The CDR3 loop spans 13 amino acids. CDR3 amino acids: CASSKAPSSEQFF. The CDR3, as DNA: TGTGCCAGCAGCAAAGCCCCCTCTAGCGAACAGTTCTTC.

The rearrangement links TRBV5-1 to TRBJ2-5, with D maybe TRBD1 (6 bases). The CDR3 sequence is 15 residues long. The V end was cut by 4 bases, the J end by 5 bases, with 18 bases between. Germline V gene lookup returns CDR1 SGHRS and CDR2 YFSETQ. CDR3 nucleotides: TGCGCCAGCAGCCTCTACCCGGGACAAGGGGAGACCCAGTACTTC. Amino acids: CASSLYPGQGETQYF. The variable domain in full, with the rest retrieved from reference TRBV5-1 and TRBJ2-5, is KAGVTQTPRYLIKTRGQQVTLSCSPISGHRSVSWYQQTPGQGLQFLFEYFSETQRNKGNFPGRFSGRQFSNSRSEMNVSTLELGDSALYLCASSLYPGQGETQYFGPGTRLLVL.

This clone was detected a few times. This sequence joins TRBV7-3 and TRBJ2-5; tentative D call: TRBD2 (6 bases). Between the trimmed V and J ends, which lost 2 bases and 1 base, there was a span of 11 bases. The CDR3 runs 15 residues. Germline assignment: CDR1 SGHTA and CDR2 FQGTGA. CDR3 region: CASSLGGGVQETQYF. The CDR3 nucleotides are TGTGCCAGCAGCTTAGGTGGCGGGGTCCAAGAGACCCAGTACTTC.

J is TRBJ2-1 and V is TRBV5-1; tentatively, D is TRBD1 (6 bases). CDR3 length: 15 residues. Trimming left V 1 base short and J 0 bases short, with 8 bases between. Germline V CDR1 and CDR2: SGHRS, YFSETQ. The CDR3 here is CASSLRTDSYNEQFF. CDR3 DNA: TGCGCCAGCAGCTTGAGGACAGACTCCTACAATGAGCAGTTCTTC.

The genes are TRBV18 and TRBJ1-1; D ambiguous. Germline loops: CDR1 KGHSH, CDR2 LQKENI. This CDR3 has 18 amino acids. V lost 1 base to trimming and J lost 0 bases, with 18 bases between them. CDR3 in amino acids: CASSPRGGPGPLNTEAFF. The DNA of the CDR3 is TGTGCCAGCTCACCACGGGGAGGGCCGGGCCCCCTGAACACTGAAGCTTTCTTT.

This chain links TRBV5-5 with TRBJ1-4; unclear D gene. Germline CDR1 reads SGHKS; CDR2 reads YYEKEE (reference sequence). This CDR3 contains 14 residues. Trimming stripped 0 bases from V and 3 bases from J, with 6 bases between. For the CDR3, the DNA is TGTGCCAGCAGCTTGGACATGGCTAATGAAAAACTGTTTTTT. Its protein is CASSLDMANEKLFF.

Only one count was recorded for this clone. This chain uses TRBV6-5 with TRBJ2-7; D is unresolved. Per the germline V gene, CDR1 is MNHEY and CDR2 is SVGAGI. This CDR3 has 14 residues. V lost 6 bases, J lost 3 bases, and 15 bases lay in between. CDR3: CASRSGASYYEQYF. The DNA of the CDR3 is TGTGCCAGCAGAAGTGGTGCCTCCTACTACGAGCAGTACTTC.

The rearrangement joins TRBV2 to TRBJ2-5; the D is unclear. CDR3 size: 12 residues. Deletions cut 5 bases from V and 1 base from J, with 5 bases between. Germline V gives CDR1 SNHLY, CDR2 FYNNEI. In DNA form, the CDR3 reads TGTGCCAGCAGTCGCAGCCAAGAGACCCAGTACTTC. Translation gives CASSRSQETQYF. Filled out from reference TRBV2 and TRBJ2-5, the complete variable domain reads EPEVTQTPSHQVTQMGQEVILRCVPISNHLYFYWYRQILGQKVEFLVSFYNNEISEKSEIFDDQFSVERPDGSNFTLKIRSTKLEDSAMYFCASSRSQETQYFGPGTRLLVL.

The CDR3: CASSYGSRGYNEQFF. In DNA form, the CDR3 reads TGTGCCAGCAGTTATGGGAGCAGGGGTTACAATGAGCAGTTCTTC. The chain combines TRBV6-5 with TRBJ2-1, with D tentatively TRBD1 (6 bases). Germline V lookup: CDR1 MNHEY, CDR2 SVGAGI. V gave up 3 bases and J gave up 4 bases, with 13 bases separating them. CDR3 length: 15 amino acids.

Only one count was recorded for this clone. The rearrangement links TRBV24-1 to TRBJ1-1, with TRBD1 matching 10 bases. Germline trimming cut 2 bases from V and 7 bases from J; bases unmatched to any gene: 6. Germline loops: CDR1 KGHDR, CDR2 SFDVKD. The CDR3 consists of 15 residues. This chain's CDR3 is CATSDSRTGGSEAFF. The CDR3 DNA reads as TGTGCCACCAGTGATTCGAGGACAGGGGGTAGTGAAGCTTTCTTT.

V usage is TRBV10-2 and J usage is TRBJ2-7, with TRBD2 matching over 10 bases. Germline CDR1 reads WSHSY; CDR2 reads SAAADI. J was trimmed by 5 bases and V by 7 bases; bases with no gene match: 8. The CDR3 sequence is 14 residues long. CDR3 region: CASMWTSGDDEQYF. In DNA form, the CDR3 reads TGCGCCAGCATGTGGACTAGCGGAGATGACGAGCAGTACTTC.

V is TRBV28 and J is TRBJ2-7, with a possible D match to TRBD1 (5 bases). The CDR3 runs to 16 residues. V lost 3 bases to trimming and J lost 4 bases, with 19 bases between them. Germline CDR1 and CDR2: MDHEN and SYDVKM. The chain's CDR3 is CASSFLFPDNRYEQYF. CDR3 DNA sequence: TGTGCCAGCAGTTTCCTATTCCCGGACAACCGTTACGAGCAGTACTTC.

This chain joins TRBV5-1 and TRBJ2-5; 11 bases are a match to TRBD2. The germline V gene has CDR1 SGHRS and CDR2 YFSETQ. There are 14 residues in the CDR3. V lost 2 bases, J lost 4 bases, and 1 base stayed unmatched. CDR3 amino acids: CASSLGLAGETQYF. The CDR3 region has the DNA TGCGCCAGCAGCTTAGGACTAGCGGGAGAGACCCAGTACTTC.

V is TRBV11-3 and J is TRBJ2-5; 15 bases align to TRBD2. The CDR3 has 16 residues. From germline, CDR1 is SGHNT and CDR2 YENEEA. V dropped 4 bases and J dropped 4; count of bases not matched to a gene: 4. CDR3 sequence (DNA): TGTGCCAGCAGCTCCGGGACTAGCGGGGGGACAGAGACCCAGTACTTC. The encoded protein is CASSSGTSGGTETQYF.

The rearrangement links TRBV5-4 to TRBJ2-5; 13 positions agree with TRBD2. V gave up 4 bases and J gave up 3 bases; unmatched junction bases: 6. The CDR3 has 16 amino acids. Germline V lookup: CDR1 SGHNT, CDR2 YYREEE (reference sequence). CDR3 region: CASSLLAGGIKETQYF. The CDR3, as DNA: TGTGCCAGCAGCCTACTAGCGGGGGGGATAAAAGAGACCCAGTACTTC.

This sequence joins TRBV5-6 and TRBJ1-1; D is possibly TRBD1 (5 bases). Germline assignment: CDR1 SGHDT and CDR2 YYEEEE. Deletions cut 0 bases from V and 1 base from J, with 7 bases between. The CDR3 extends over 14 amino acids. DNA of the CDR3: TGTGCCAGCAGCTTGGGCAGGGCGAACACTGAAGCTTTCTTT. Amino acid sequence: CASSLGRANTEAFF.

J is TRBJ1-5 and V is TRBV15; possibly TRBD1 for D (6 bases). Trimming cost V 0 bases and J 0 bases, with 9 bases left between them. This CDR3 has 16 amino acids. Germline assignment: CDR1 LNHNV and CDR2 YYDKDF (reference sequence). The CDR3 DNA follows: TGTGCCACCAGCAGAGATGGGGGGGCTAGCAATCAGCCCCAGCATTTT. Protein: CATSRDGGASNQPQHF.

The chain joins TRBV7-6 to TRBJ1-3; D is unresolved. Trimming shortened V by 4 bases and J by 0 bases, and 13 bases separated the two germline ends. Germline CDR1 is SGHVS and CDR2 is FNYEAQ. The CDR3 is 16 residues long. The DNA for the CDR3 is TGTGCCAGCAGCTCTAACTCACTGATCTCTGGAAACACCATATATTTT. Its translation is CASSSNSLISGNTIYF. Supplemented by reference TRBV7-6 and TRBJ1-3, the full variable domain reads GAGVSQSPRYKVTKRGQDVALRCDPISGHVSLYWYRQALGQGPEFLTYFNYEAQQDKSGLPNDRFSAERPEGSISTLTIQRTEQRDSAMYRCASSSNSLISGNTIYFGEGSWLTVV.

V and J are TRBV12-3 or TRBV12-4 and TRBJ2-4; possible D gene TRBD2, 5 bases. This CDR3 region has 11 residues. The V and J ends lost 3 bases and 13 bases respectively, with 10 bases between them. As DNA, the CDR3 is TGTGCCAGCAGTTTTGGAGCGGTACAGTACTTC. It translates to CASSFGAVQYF.

The V gene is TRBV29-1, the J gene TRBJ1-6; unclear D gene. The V end lost 7 bases, the J end lost 5 bases, and 12 bases lay between the germline ends. The length of the CDR3 is 13 residues. Germline V CDR1 and CDR2: SQVTM, ANQGSEA. The CDR3 loop reads CSARGQDNSPLHF. CDR3 in DNA: TGCAGCGCGCGTGGCCAGGATAATTCACCCCTCCACTTT.

The CDR3 loop reads CASSLYEQYF. As DNA, the CDR3 is TGTGCCAGCAGCCTCTACGAGCAGTACTTC. This chain links TRBV6-5 with TRBJ2-7; unclear D gene. Germline assignment: CDR1 MNHEY and CDR2 SVGAGI. The CDR3 has 10 residues. Trimming stripped 6 bases from V and 3 bases from J, with 3 bases between.

Only one count was recorded for this clone. CDR3 amino acids: CASSNNQAGYGYTF. In DNA, the CDR3 is TGTGCCAGCTCTAATAATCAAGCCGGTTATGGCTACACCTTC. The chain employs TRBV6-6 and TRBJ1-2; unclear D gene. The CDR3 is made up of 14 amino acids. Trimming left V 8 bases short and J 5 bases short, with 18 bases between. The germline V gene encodes CDR1 MNHNY and CDR2 SVGAGI (reference sequence).

The rearrangement joins TRBV29-1 to TRBJ2-7, with 8 positions matching TRBD2. Germline V gives CDR1 SQVTM, CDR2 ANQGSEA. This CDR3 spans 12 amino acids. With V trimmed by 6 bases and J by 6 bases, 7 bases remained unmatched. The CDR3 region has the DNA TGCAGCGTACAAGCGGGAGTGGGCGAGCAGTACTTC. It translates to CSVQAGVGEQYF.

The V gene is TRBV9, the J gene TRBJ1-2; D possibly corresponds to TRBD1 (6 bases). The V end lost 4 bases, the J end lost 4 bases, and 17 bases lay between the germline ends. Germline CDR1 is SGDLS and CDR2 is YYNGEE. The CDR3 totals 15 residues. The CDR3 DNA follows: TGTGCCAGCAGCAAGGACAGTAATTTGGGCTATGGCTACACCTTC. Translated, it gives CASSKDSNLGYGYTF.

The rearrangement joins TRBV5-1 to TRBJ1-4; 7 bases match TRBD1. Germline CDR1 SGHRS, CDR2 YFSETQ. Unmatched junction bases numbered 10, after V lost 4 bases and J lost 4 bases. This CDR3 spans 16 amino acids. The CDR3 DNA reads as TGCGCCAGCAGCATCGTCCCGGGACAGCGTAATGAAAAACTGTTTTTT. Amino acid sequence: CASSIVPGQRNEKLFF.